A selection of T cell receptor beta chains follows, all from one sample in a study of memory CD4+ T cells and cytomegalovirus serostatus. TCRdb's copy holds only in-frame clones and misses some; the assay was immunoSEQ multiplex PCR. The top ten clones hold less than 0.5% of a sample with tens of thousands of clones, roughly 82% of them seen once. The source material was memory CD4+ T cells from blood. These receptors originate from an adult in good health and CMV-seronegative. Both conserved end residues are part of each CDR3. Fields, in order: D gene, J gene, V gene, clone size, CDR3 length, CDR3 DNA, CDR3 protein. The D gene is left open where the match is weak. Expanded clones get a size class; other rows say once, few or many, or leave the size out.

d_call: NA; j_call: TRBJ2-5; v_call: TRBV10-3; clone_size: NA; cdr3_length: 16; cdr3_nt: TGTGCCATCAGTGAGTCGCTCGGCAGGATCCAAGAGACCCAGTACTTC; cdr3_aa: CAISESLGRIQETQYF
d_call: TRBD1; j_call: TRBJ2-1; v_call: TRBV7-2; clone_size: once; cdr3_length: 16; cdr3_nt: TGTGCCAGCAGCTTATTCGGGACAGGGTCCTACAATGAGCAGTTCTTC; cdr3_aa: CASSLFGTGSYNEQFF
d_call: NA; j_call: TRBJ1-4; v_call: TRBV7-2; clone_size: NA; cdr3_length: 13; cdr3_nt: TGTGCCAGCAGTGCCCGACCGCGCGAAAAACTGTTTTTT; cdr3_aa: CASSARPREKLFF
d_call: NA; j_call: TRBJ1-5; v_call: TRBV19; clone_size: NA; cdr3_length: 17; cdr3_nt: TGTGCCAGTAGTAAACAGGTCTGGGTCTCTAACAATCAGCCCCAGCATTTT; cdr3_aa: CASSKQVWVSNNQPQHF
d_call: NA; j_call: TRBJ1-5; v_call: TRBV15; clone_size: NA; cdr3_length: 13; cdr3_nt: TGTGCCACCGGACTATACAGGTTCAGCCCCCAGCATTTT; cdr3_aa: CATGLYRFSPQHF
d_call: NA; j_call: TRBJ2-1; v_call: TRBV7-2; clone_size: NA; cdr3_length: 15; cdr3_nt: TGTGCCAGCAGCCGAGATGGGTCCGCCTACAATGAGCAGTTCTTC; cdr3_aa: CASSRDGSAYNEQFF
d_call: NA; j_call: TRBJ1-2; v_call: TRBV10-3; clone_size: NA; cdr3_length: 13; cdr3_nt: TGTGCCATCAGTGAGGGACGGGACTATGGCTACACCTTC; cdr3_aa: CAISEGRDYGYTF
d_call: NA; j_call: TRBJ1-5; v_call: TRBV28; clone_size: NA; cdr3_length: 14; cdr3_nt: TGTGCCAGCCTACAGGGAAATATCGGACAGCCCCAGCATTTT; cdr3_aa: CASLQGNIGQPQHF
d_call: NA; j_call: TRBJ1-1; v_call: TRBV7-2; clone_size: NA; cdr3_length: 13; cdr3_nt: TGTGCCAGCAGCCCAGGGTCCTACACTGAAGCTTTCTTT; cdr3_aa: CASSPGSYTEAFF
d_call: NA; j_call: TRBJ1-5; v_call: TRBV7-9; clone_size: NA; cdr3_length: 12; cdr3_nt: TGTGCCAGCAGCGAGCAAAATCAGCCCCAGCATTTT; cdr3_aa: CASSEQNQPQHF
d_call: NA; j_call: TRBJ2-1; v_call: TRBV5-6; clone_size: NA; cdr3_length: 18; cdr3_nt: TGTGCCAGCAGCTTGTCGGCTTTCGGCTTTGGGGCCTACAATGAGCAGTTCTTC; cdr3_aa: CASSLSAFGFGAYNEQFF
d_call: NA; j_call: TRBJ1-2; v_call: TRBV7-3; clone_size: NA; cdr3_length: 14; cdr3_nt: TGTGCCAGCAGCCTCTCCGGCCCTAAGACTGGCTACACCTTC; cdr3_aa: CASSLSGPKTGYTF
d_call: TRBD1; j_call: TRBJ1-1; v_call: TRBV6-6; clone_size: NA; cdr3_length: 16; cdr3_nt: TGTGCCAGCAGTTACCTTAGACAGGGAAGTAACACTGAAGCTTTCTTT; cdr3_aa: CASSYLRQGSNTEAFF
d_call: NA; j_call: TRBJ1-2; v_call: TRBV13; clone_size: NA; cdr3_length: 12; cdr3_nt: TGTGCCAGCAGCTTAGAGATCTATGGCTACACCTTC; cdr3_aa: CASSLEIYGYTF
d_call: NA; j_call: TRBJ2-7; v_call: TRBV5-6; clone_size: few; cdr3_length: 13; cdr3_nt: TGTGCCAGCAGCTTGGTGGGGGCGAGCGAGCAGTACTTC; cdr3_aa: CASSLVGASEQYF
d_call: NA; j_call: TRBJ2-6; v_call: TRBV11-2; clone_size: NA; cdr3_length: 17; cdr3_nt: TGTGCCAGCAGCTTAGTGCGGGGTAGCTCTGGGGCCAACGTCCTGACTTTC; cdr3_aa: CASSLVRGSSGANVLTF
d_call: NA; j_call: TRBJ2-6; v_call: TRBV28; clone_size: NA; cdr3_length: 19; cdr3_nt: TGTGCCAGCAGTTTCCCACCGGGACGGGCCAGAGCAGGGGCCAACGTCCTGACTTTC; cdr3_aa: CASSFPPGRARAGANVLTF
d_call: TRBD2; j_call: TRBJ2-5; v_call: TRBV25-1; clone_size: NA; cdr3_length: 16; cdr3_nt: TGTGCCAGCAGTGAAATCCAGCGGGGTCCGCAGGAGACCCAGTACTTC; cdr3_aa: CASSEIQRGPQETQYF
d_call: NA; j_call: TRBJ2-3; v_call: TRBV5-5; clone_size: NA; cdr3_length: 14; cdr3_nt: TGTGCCAGCAGCTCGAGGTATGCGGCAGATACGCAGTATTTT; cdr3_aa: CASSSRYAADTQYF
d_call: TRBD1; j_call: TRBJ1-2; v_call: TRBV19; clone_size: NA; cdr3_length: 14; cdr3_nt: TGTGCCAGTAGTATGGGACAGGCTAACTATGGCTACACCTTC; cdr3_aa: CASSMGQANYGYTF
d_call: NA; j_call: TRBJ1-2; v_call: TRBV7-9; clone_size: once; cdr3_length: 13; cdr3_nt: TGTGCCAGCAGCTTAGGACAGTCGGATGGCTACACCTTC; cdr3_aa: CASSLGQSDGYTF
d_call: TRBD1; j_call: TRBJ1-4; v_call: TRBV2; clone_size: NA; cdr3_length: 13; cdr3_nt: TGTGCCAGCAGTCAGACAGGGAGAGAAAAACTGTTTTTT; cdr3_aa: CASSQTGREKLFF
d_call: NA; j_call: TRBJ1-4; v_call: TRBV5-6; clone_size: once; cdr3_length: 14; cdr3_nt: TGTGCCAGCAGCTTGGCCGGAGTCAATGAAAAACTGTTTTTT; cdr3_aa: CASSLAGVNEKLFF
d_call: TRBD2; j_call: TRBJ2-1; v_call: TRBV18; clone_size: NA; cdr3_length: 15; cdr3_nt: TGTGCCAGCTCACCGTCCGGGACTAGCGGGAATGAGCAGTTCTTC; cdr3_aa: CASSPSGTSGNEQFF
d_call: NA; j_call: TRBJ2-5; v_call: TRBV2; clone_size: NA; cdr3_length: 13; cdr3_nt: TGTGCCAGCACGCAACATGGAAGGGAGACCCAGTACTTC; cdr3_aa: CASTQHGRETQYF
d_call: TRBD1; j_call: TRBJ1-4; v_call: TRBV7-6; clone_size: NA; cdr3_length: 14; cdr3_nt: TGTGCCAGCAGCTTAGGGACAGGGGCAGAAAAACTGTTTTTT; cdr3_aa: CASSLGTGAEKLFF
d_call: NA; j_call: TRBJ1-2; v_call: TRBV18; clone_size: NA; cdr3_length: 14; cdr3_nt: TGTGCCAGCTCACCAGCTGACAAGAACTATGGCTACACCTTC; cdr3_aa: CASSPADKNYGYTF
d_call: NA; j_call: TRBJ1-4; v_call: TRBV6-5; clone_size: few; cdr3_length: 14; cdr3_nt: TGTGCCACCTCGTTGGGGAGAGGGCCGTTCAAACTGTTTTTT; cdr3_aa: CATSLGRGPFKLFF
d_call: TRBD2; j_call: TRBJ2-3; v_call: TRBV28; clone_size: NA; cdr3_length: 15; cdr3_nt: TGTGCCAGCAGTTGGGCGGGGGGGGCCACAGATACGCAGTATTTT; cdr3_aa: CASSWAGGATDTQYF
d_call: NA; j_call: TRBJ1-5; v_call: TRBV15; clone_size: once; cdr3_length: 16; cdr3_nt: TGTGCCACCAGCAGAGATCTAACCCAAATAGGGCAGCCCCAGCATTTT; cdr3_aa: CATSRDLTQIGQPQHF
d_call: NA; j_call: TRBJ2-2; v_call: TRBV7-8; clone_size: NA; cdr3_length: 15; cdr3_nt: TGTGCCAGCAGCTCAGGCAGATCTAACACCGGGGAGCTGTTTTTT; cdr3_aa: CASSSGRSNTGELFF
d_call: NA; j_call: TRBJ1-2; v_call: TRBV10-3; clone_size: NA; cdr3_length: 16; cdr3_nt: TGTGCCATCAGTGCCCCCGGACAGAACCTCAACTATGGCTACACCTTC; cdr3_aa: CAISAPGQNLNYGYTF